These T cell receptor beta chains were read from a single sample in a study of blood T cells in healthy people across ages. TCRdb recomputed calls from the 5' RACE reads with MiXCR, one row per CDR3 protein. This sample has about 1.4 million distinct CDR3 sequences; almost 60% occur once, and the top ten carry over 6.5%. The specimen sequenced was blood. The receptors were sampled from a man aged 18 to 29 in good health. Both conserved end residues are trimmed from each CDR3.

TRBV29-1	TRBJ1-4	SVRPGADEKLF
TRBV15	TRBJ2-7	ATSGWRGPPYEQY
TRBV7-2	TRBJ2-1	ASSLPTYYNEQF
TRBV5-4	TRBJ1-4	ASSLADEEKLF
TRBV6-2/TRBV6-3	TRBJ2-2	ASSLRTGRFDTGELF
TRBV9	NA	ASSGRAGVVEQY
TRBV7-2	TRBJ2-1	ASSLAKLAGAHNEQF
TRBV28	TRBJ2-1	ASSPQKLTGGAVVNEQF
TRBV20-1	NA	SARVRLADSYEQY
TRBV25-1	TRBJ2-3	ASSTGIRGLPTDTQY
TRBV12-3/TRBV12-4	TRBJ2-1	ASTLGASGRGYGGNEQF
TRBV25-1	TRBJ2-1	ASSVVLGTYINEQF
TRBV20-1	TRBJ1-1	SARDQAGGGVLTEAF
TRBV27	TRBJ2-5	ASRLQGYMETQY
TRBV6-5	TRBJ2-5	ASRDRGNWETQY
TRBV4-1	TRBJ1-5	ASSQGPVAGTGANQPQH
TRBV7-9	TRBJ1-3	ASSSQMDSSGNTIY
TRBV27	TRBJ1-2	ASSPSGGVWNYGYT
TRBV7-9	TRBJ2-2	ASSSSRADYNTGELF
TRBV6-1	TRBJ1-6	ASSTDRGNSPPH
TRBV2	TRBJ1-2	ASSESHRGPGGYT
TRBV20-1	TRBJ2-3	SATRKDTQY
TRBV12-3/TRBV12-4	TRBJ2-1	ASRRTYNEQF
TRBV5-1	NA	ASSRTSRPTTPFNPYNEQY
TRBV6-5	TRBJ1-1	ASRTGGNTEAF
TRBV6-6	TRBJ2-1	ASNPLAGNYNEQF
TRBV4-2	TRBJ2-4	ASSLLGRGENIQY
TRBV9	TRBJ2-3	ASSPRRAGSTDTQY
TRBV4-2	TRBJ1-4	ASSFTGGFEKLF
TRBV20-1	TRBJ2-1	SARVFSGGAYNEQF
TRBV6-2/TRBV6-3	TRBJ1-1	ASSYGRAVGRTEAF
TRBV11-2	NA	ASSPRGGRAENIQY
TRBV4-3	NA	ASSQLTGGGYNEQY
TRBV6-2/TRBV6-3	TRBJ2-1	ASSPPKVGAYNEQF
TRBV10-1	TRBJ2-1	ASSERRPNNEQF
TRBV9	TRBJ2-3	ASSSGRAGASDTDTQY